This T cell receptor beta chain was observed in a study of identical twins. Template switching created a universal primer site, and the cDNA included unique molecular identifiers. TCRdb reprocessed the 5' RACE reads with MiXCR, giving one entry per CDR3 protein. The table includes around 160,000 distinct CDR3 sequences, around 3.6% detected once. This clonotype was counted at least ten times. Trimming cost V 4 bases and J 5 bases, with 15 bases left between them. The CDR3 sequence is 14 residues long. The germline CDR1 and CDR2 sequences are SGDLS and YYNGEE. This receptor was obtained from a man aged 18-30 years in good health. The V and J genes are TRBV9 and TRBJ1-1, with D unclear. Sequenced material: memory T cells sorted from blood. CDR3 bases: TGTGCCAGCAGCCCCCTTGGGTGGGTAACTGAAGCTTTCTTT. Translating it yields CASSPLGWVTEAFF.